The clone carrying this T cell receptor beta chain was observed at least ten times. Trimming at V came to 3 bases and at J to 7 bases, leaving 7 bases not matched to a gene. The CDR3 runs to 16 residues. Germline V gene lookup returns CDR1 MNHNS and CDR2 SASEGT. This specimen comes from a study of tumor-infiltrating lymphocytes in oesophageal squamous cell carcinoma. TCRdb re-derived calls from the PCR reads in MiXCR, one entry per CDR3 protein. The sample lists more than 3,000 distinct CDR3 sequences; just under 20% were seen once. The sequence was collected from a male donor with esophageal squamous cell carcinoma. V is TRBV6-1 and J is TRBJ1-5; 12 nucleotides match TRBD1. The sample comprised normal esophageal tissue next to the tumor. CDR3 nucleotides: TGTGCCAGCAGTGACCGGGACAGGGGGCTAAGGCAGCCCCAGCATTTT. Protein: CASSDRDRGLRQPQHF.